The 30 T cell receptor beta chains in this list originate from one sample, sequenced in a study of T cells in Graves' hyperthyroidism and ophthalmopathy. RNA transcripts gave rise to amplified TCR beta CDR3 regions. Carried out on the TCR CDR3, a first-round RT-PCR used the HTBI primer set. TCRdb called the multiplex PCR reads again in MiXCR, with one record for every CDR3 protein. The repertoire includes 530,000 or so distinct CDR3 sequences, over 15% of them detected once, and approximately 18% sits in the top ten. The material sequenced was blood. The receptors here all came from a woman younger than 30 with Graves' ophthalmopathy.

This clonotype has more than one count but fewer than ten. V gene TRBV28 combines with J gene TRBJ1-1, with 11 bases aligning to TRBD1. The CDR3 extends over 15 amino acids. V gave up 4 bases and J gave up 1 base; unmatched junction bases: 2. The germline V gene encodes CDR1 MDHEN and CDR2 SYDVKM. CDR3 nucleotide sequence: TGTGCCAGCAGTTGGGGGACAGGGGGGAACACTGAAGCTTTCTTT. Translation: CASSWGTGGNTEAFF.

The chain employs TRBV7-3 and TRBJ2-1, with D tentatively TRBD2 (7 bases). The CDR3 totals 15 residues. Trimming removed 3 bases at V and 8 bases at J, with 17 bases between. From germline, CDR1 is SGHTA and CDR2 FQGTGA. CDR3 protein: CASSLGGALFDEQFF. In DNA form, the CDR3 reads TGTGCCAGCAGCTTGGGGGGGGCCCTTTTCGATGAGCAGTTCTTC.

This clonotype has ten or more counts. This rearrangement joins TRBV30 to TRBJ1-1; TRBD1 aligns across 8 bases. The germline CDR1 and CDR2 sequences are GTSNPN and SVGIG (reference sequence). The V gene end was trimmed by 3 bases and the J gene end by 10 bases; junction bases not matched to a gene: 4. The CDR3 covers 11 residues. Written as DNA, the CDR3 is TGTGCCTGGAGCGAAACAGGGGGAGCTTTCTTT. Translated, it gives CAWSETGGAFF.

This clonotype occurred a few times. The chain has TRBV20-1 and TRBJ1-1; D is possibly TRBD1 (5 bases). V lost 2 bases, J lost 1 base, and 17 bases lay in between. The CDR3 is 16 amino acids. The germline V gene has CDR1 DFQATT and CDR2 SNEGSKA (reference sequence). CDR3 DNA sequence: TGCAGTGCTAGAAAAAGGGGCGGGACGGCGAACACTGAAGCTTTCTTT. Translating it yields CSARKRGGTANTEAFF.

This clonotype was seen repeatedly, ten times or more. The chain is built from TRBV5-1 and TRBJ1-1; 7 nucleotides match TRBD1. The CDR3 extends over 13 amino acids. Germline V gene data show CDR1 as SGHRS and CDR2 as YFSETQ. The J segment lost 4 bases and the V segment lost 4 bases, leaving 4 bases of the junction unmatched. CDR3 coding DNA: TGCGCCAGCAGCCCTGGGACAGCCACTGAAGCTTTCTTT. This codes for CASSPGTATEAFF.

In its sample, this clonotype was seen many times. The chain recombines TRBV7-2 with TRBJ2-2, with D perhaps matching TRBD1 (6 bases). CDR3 length equals 15 residues. Trimming took 7 bases from V and 0 from J, leaving 12 bases between them. Germline CDR1 SGHTA, CDR2 FQGNSA. CDR3 loop: CASNWGPPNTGELFF. Here the CDR3 DNA reads TGTGCCAGCAACTGGGGGCCTCCGAACACCGGGGAGCTGTTTTTT.

The CDR3 DNA reads as TGTGCCAGCAGTCAGGACCCTCGGGCCCCGAACACCGGGGAGCTGTTTTTT. Its protein product is CASSQDPRAPNTGELFF. The chain has TRBV2 and TRBJ2-2; the D is unclear. Trimming shortened V by 5 bases and J by 0 bases, and 16 bases separated the two germline ends. Per the germline V gene, CDR1 is SNHLY and CDR2 is FYNNEI. The CDR3 consists of 17 residues.

This clonotype has just a few counts. This chain links TRBV5-4 with TRBJ1-3, with D possibly being TRBD1 (5 bases). V lost 4 bases, J lost 3 bases, and 23 bases lay in between. The germline CDR1 and CDR2 sequences are SGHNT and YYREEE (reference sequence). CDR3 length: 18 residues. The chain's CDR3 is CASSPGGAGLKGGNTIYF. CDR3 DNA sequence: TGTGCCAGCAGCCCCGGAGGGGCGGGACTAAAGGGTGGAAACACCATATATTTT.

This clonotype has more than one count but fewer than ten. V gene TRBV15 combines with J gene TRBJ2-1; TRBD1 matches 8 bases. Looked up from germline, CDR1 is LNHNV and CDR2 is YYDKDF (reference sequence). The CDR3 consists of 14 residues. J was trimmed by 9 bases and V by 2 bases; bases with no gene match: 6. The CDR3 loop is CATSRPGQGGEQFF. The CDR3 DNA reads as TGTGCCACCAGCAGACCTGGACAGGGCGGTGAGCAGTTCTTC.

The sample holds many counts of this clonotype. The chain combines TRBV20-1 with TRBJ1-1; 7 nucleotides match TRBD1. V shed 5 bases and J 0 bases; nucleotides not matched to a gene: 3. Germline V CDR1 and CDR2: DFQATT, SNEGSKA (reference sequence). The CDR3 extends over 13 amino acids. CDR3 DNA: TGCAGTGCTGGCGGGACAGTGAACACTGAAGCTTTCTTT. This translates into CSAGGTVNTEAFF.

This clonotype was seen ten or more times. The chain joins TRBV7-9 to TRBJ2-7; TRBD1 matches at 7 bases. This CDR3 spans 13 amino acids. From germline, CDR1 is SEHNR and CDR2 FQNEAQ (reference sequence). J lost 6 bases, V lost 5 bases, and 7 bases had no gene match. The CDR3 bases are TGTGCCAGCAGCCCGCCGGCAGGGGGCGAGCAGTACTTC. This codes for CASSPPAGGEQYF. Looking up the rest from reference TRBV7-9 and TRBJ2-7 gives the full variable domain: DTGVSQNPRHKITKRGQNVTFRCDPISEHNRLYWYRQTLGQGPEFLTYFQNEAQLEKSRLLSDRFSAERPKGSFSTLEIQRTEQGDSAMYLCASSPPAGGEQYFGPGTRLTVT.

This clonotype was counted a few times. V is TRBV6-5 and J is TRBJ1-5, with D unresolved. Germline V gene lookup returns CDR1 MNHEY and CDR2 SVGAGI. The CDR3 covers 15 residues. V dropped 0 bases and J dropped 6 bases, with 12 bases sitting between them. CDR3 DNA: TGTGCCAGCAGTTACTCGAAGACGGGAGCTCAGCCCCAGCATTTT. It is translated as CASSYSKTGAQPQHF.

In regard to this clonotype: A much larger clone lies a single base off, so this may be a read error. The chain has TRBV20-1 and TRBJ1-5, with 7 bases matching TRBD1. Germline CDR1 and CDR2: DFQATT and SNEGSKA (reference sequence). The CDR3 extends over 14 amino acids. The chain's CDR3 is CSAPTGPSNRPQHF. The CDR3 DNA is TGCAGTGCCCCGACAGGGCCTAGCAATCGGCCCCAGCATTTT.

This chain uses TRBV27 with TRBJ2-3; 11 positions agree with TRBD2. This CDR3 contains 16 residues. V gave up 1 base and J gave up 7 bases; unmatched junction bases: 7. Germline assignment: CDR1 MNHEY and CDR2 SMNVEV (reference sequence). CDR3 nucleotide sequence: TGTGCCAGCAGTTTATTTATAGCGGGAGGGCCGCATACGCAGTATTTT. Encoded protein: CASSLFIAGGPHTQYF.

This clonotype has a handful of counts. The chain links TRBV7-2 to TRBJ2-7; 9 bases line up with TRBD2. The CDR3 loop spans 15 amino acids. Germline values: CDR1 SGHTA, CDR2 FQGNSA. J lost 3 bases, V lost 0 bases, and 3 bases had no gene match. The CDR3 loop is CASSLAAGGFYEQYF. CDR3 coding DNA: TGTGCCAGCAGCTTAGCAGCGGGAGGTTTCTACGAGCAGTACTTC.

This clonotype was detected ten times or more. The V gene is TRBV7-2, the J gene TRBJ2-7; D gene uncertain. With 2 bases removed from V and 2 bases from J, the gap between germline ends came to 7 bases. Germline lookup yields CDR1 SGHTA and CDR2 FQGNSA. This CDR3 is 13 amino acids long. In DNA, the CDR3 is TGTGCCAGCAGCTTAAGGTCGGCCTACGAGCAGTACTTC. Translation: CASSLRSAYEQYF.

The rearrangement links TRBV6-2 or TRBV6-3 to TRBJ1-1; TRBD1 is a possible D gene (6 bases). Per the germline V gene, CDR1 is MNHEY and CDR2 is SVGEGT. Trimming removed 4 bases at V and 7 bases at J, with 10 bases between. The CDR3 is 12 amino acids. This chain's CDR3 is CASSSYRDEAFF. As DNA, the CDR3 is TGTGCCAGCAGTTCTTACAGGGATGAAGCTTTCTTT.

The sample holds many counts of this clonotype. The chain links TRBV7-9 to TRBJ1-1; D not resolved. Germline V CDR1 and CDR2: SEHNR, FQNEAQ (reference sequence). Trimming stripped 6 bases from V and 1 base from J, with 9 bases between. The CDR3 length is 13 residues. The CDR3: CASSLPENTEAFF. The CDR3 region has the DNA TGTGCCAGCAGTTTGCCAGAGAACACTGAAGCTTTCTTT.

This clonotype was counted between two and nine times. The chain combines TRBV4-3 with TRBJ2-6; D uncertain. CDR1 and CDR2 from the germline V gene are LGHNA and YSLEER. Deletions cut 1 base from V and 0 bases from J, with 10 bases between. This CDR3 comprises 17 residues. The CDR3 sequence is CASSQVGISSGANVLTF. The CDR3 coding sequence is TGCGCCAGCAGCCAAGTCGGCATTAGCTCTGGGGCCAACGTCCTGACTTTC.

The table lists this clonotype with a few counts. V is TRBV27 and J is TRBJ2-7; D not certain. Trimming removed 5 bases at V and 5 bases at J, with 22 bases between. The CDR3 is 16 amino acids. CDR1 and CDR2 (germline): MNHEY, SMNVEV (reference sequence). For the CDR3, the DNA is TGTGCCAGCAGTGGTAGGGCCCGTAACCCAAGCGACGAGCAGTACTTC. Encoded protein: CASSGRARNPSDEQYF.

This clonotype was picked up a small number of times. The V and J genes are TRBV5-1 and TRBJ2-2, with D possibly matching TRBD2 (5 bases). Germline lookup yields CDR1 SGHRS and CDR2 YFSETQ. Trimming stripped 4 bases from V and 1 base from J, with 11 bases between. The CDR3 is 15 residues long. The CDR3 reads CASSVGGRNTGELFF. CDR3 sequence (DNA): TGCGCCAGCAGCGTCGGCGGGCGGAACACCGGGGAGCTGTTTTTT. Looking up the rest from reference TRBV5-1 and TRBJ2-2 gives the full variable domain: KAGVTQTPRYLIKTRGQQVTLSCSPISGHRSVSWYQQTPGQGLQFLFEYFSETQRNKGNFPGRFSGRQFSNSRSEMNVSTLELGDSALYLCASSVGGRNTGELFFGEGSRLTVL.

V is TRBV9 and J is TRBJ2-3, with 8 bases aligning to TRBD2. Germline values: CDR1 SGDLS, CDR2 YYNGEE. J gave up 2 bases and V 0 bases, and 11 bases lay outside the gene matches. The CDR3 extends over 18 amino acids. CDR3 sequence (DNA): TGTGCCAGCAGCGTAGTCCCTGACGGGGGGGGGCTCACAGATACGCAGTATTTT. Translation: CASSVVPDGGGLTDTQYF.

This clonotype was seen at least ten times. This chain joins TRBV27 and TRBJ2-5, with 7 positions matching TRBD1. The CDR3 totals 15 residues. CDR1 and CDR2 from the germline V gene are MNHEY and SMNVEV (reference sequence). The V gene end was trimmed by 6 bases and the J gene end by 4 bases; junction bases not matched to a gene: 11. The CDR3 nucleotides read TGTGCCAGCAGCTCTCTTTTGGACAGGCGAGAGACCCAGTACTTC. Translating gives CASSSLLDRRETQYF.

This clonotype was seen only a few times. The CDR3 spells CASSPSGSQGANVLTF. The CDR3 coding sequence is TGTGCCAGCAGCCCTTCGGGTTCTCAAGGGGCCAACGTCCTGACTTTC. V and J are TRBV7-9 and TRBJ2-6; D unclear. Between the trimmed V and J ends, which lost 5 bases and 4 bases, there was a span of 15 bases. The germline V gene encodes CDR1 SEHNR and CDR2 FQNEAQ (reference sequence). CDR3 length: 16 amino acids.

This clonotype was found many times. At one boundary the junction diverges from the germline segment, which might be a read error. The rearrangement links TRBV7-7 to TRBJ1-2; D is unclear. The CDR3 runs to 19 residues. CDR1 is SSHAT, CDR2 FNYEAQ, per germline (reference sequence). As DNA, the CDR3 is TGTGCTAGCAGCTTAACGTCGACACATCCCCTGGACCCCAACTATGGCTACACCTTC. The encoded protein is CASSLTSTHPLDPNYGYTF. Full variable domain (remainder filled in from reference TRBV7-7 and TRBJ1-2): GAGVSQSPRYKVTKRGQDVTLRCDPISSHATLYWYQQALGQGPEFLTYFNYEAQPDKSGLPSDRFSAERPEGSISTLTIQRTEQRDSAMYRCASSLTSTHPLDPNYGYTFGSGTRLTVV.

This clonotype appeared a few times. The chain recombines TRBV4-1 with TRBJ2-1; TRBD2 agrees at 7 bases. V was pared by 3 bases and J by 0 bases, with 8 bases of the junction left unmatched. Germline V lookup: CDR1 MGHRA, CDR2 YSYEKL. The CDR3 consists of 17 residues. The CDR3 nucleotides read TGCGCCAGCAGCCATCCCTCGGGCGGGAGCTCCTACAATGAGCAGTTCTTC. Protein product: CASSHPSGGSSYNEQFF.

This clonotype occurred many times. The chain recombines TRBV20-1 with TRBJ2-2; tentatively, D is TRBD1 (6 bases). Germline CDR1 and CDR2: DFQATT and SNEGSKA (reference sequence). The CDR3 consists of 15 residues. This chain's CDR3 is CSVKDSDRHTGELFF. For the CDR3, the DNA is TGCAGCGTTAAAGACTCCGACAGGCATACCGGGGAGCTGTTTTTT.

In its sample, this clonotype was seen a few times. J is TRBJ2-4 and V is TRBV4-3, with D tentatively TRBD1 or TRBD2 (6 bases each). V dropped 3 bases and J dropped 6 bases, with 24 bases sitting between them. This CDR3 region has 18 residues. CDR1 and CDR2 from the germline V gene are LGHNA and YSLEER. CDR3 amino acids: CASSHEWGPGLGLNIQYF. The CDR3 DNA reads TGCGCCAGCAGCCACGAGTGGGGGCCGGGACTCGGGTTAAACATTCAGTACTTC.

J is TRBJ2-1 and V is TRBV27; D is undetermined. The CDR3 is 15 amino acids. Germline V lookup: CDR1 MNHEY, CDR2 SMNVEV (reference sequence). V was cut by 2 bases and J by 6 bases, with 14 bases left in between. The CDR3, as DNA: TGTGCCAGCAGTTTAGGAGAAGGGCCCCCCAATGAGCAGTTCTTC. This translates into CASSLGEGPPNEQFF.

The J gene is TRBJ2-7, the V gene TRBV15, with 10 bases matching TRBD2. CDR1 is LNHNV, CDR2 YYDKDF, per germline (reference sequence). The CDR3 runs 16 residues. With 0 bases clipped from V and 6 bases from J, the junction kept 8 bases outside the gene matches. The CDR3 protein is CATSRDRVAGGSEQYF. The CDR3 coding sequence is TGTGCCACCAGCAGAGATAGGGTAGCGGGAGGCTCCGAGCAGTACTTC.